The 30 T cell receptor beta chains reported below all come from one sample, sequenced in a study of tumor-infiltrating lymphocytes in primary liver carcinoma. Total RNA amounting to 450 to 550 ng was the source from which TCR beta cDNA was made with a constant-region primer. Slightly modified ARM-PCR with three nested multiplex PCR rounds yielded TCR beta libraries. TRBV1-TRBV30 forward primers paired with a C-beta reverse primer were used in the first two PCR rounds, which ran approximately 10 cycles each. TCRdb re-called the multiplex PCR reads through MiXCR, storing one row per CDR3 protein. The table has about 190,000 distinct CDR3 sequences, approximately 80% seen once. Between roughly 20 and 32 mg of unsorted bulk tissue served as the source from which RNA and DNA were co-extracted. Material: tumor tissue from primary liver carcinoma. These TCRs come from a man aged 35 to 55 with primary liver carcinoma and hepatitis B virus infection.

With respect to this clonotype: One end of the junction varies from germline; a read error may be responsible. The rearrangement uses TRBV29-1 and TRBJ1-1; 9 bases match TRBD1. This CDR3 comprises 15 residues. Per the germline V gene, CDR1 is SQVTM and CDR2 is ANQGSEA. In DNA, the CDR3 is TGCAGCGGTACAGGGGGCTTAGGGATGAACACTCAAGCTTTCTTT. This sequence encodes CSGTGGLGMNTQAFF.

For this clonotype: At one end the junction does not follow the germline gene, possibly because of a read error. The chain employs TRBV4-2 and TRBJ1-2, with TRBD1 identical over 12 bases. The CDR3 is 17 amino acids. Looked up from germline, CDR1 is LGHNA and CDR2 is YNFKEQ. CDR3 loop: CASNQVGTGGAVKGYTF. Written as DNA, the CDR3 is TGTGCCAGCAACCAAGTAGGGACAGGGGGCGCAGTGAAGGGCTACACCTTC.

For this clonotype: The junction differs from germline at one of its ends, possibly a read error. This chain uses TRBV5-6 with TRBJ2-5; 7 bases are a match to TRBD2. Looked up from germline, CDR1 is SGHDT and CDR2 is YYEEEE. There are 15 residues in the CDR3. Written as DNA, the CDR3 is TGTGCTAGCAGCCCCAAGGGGATGGGAGGGGATACCCAGTACTTC. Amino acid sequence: CASSPKGMGGDTQYF.

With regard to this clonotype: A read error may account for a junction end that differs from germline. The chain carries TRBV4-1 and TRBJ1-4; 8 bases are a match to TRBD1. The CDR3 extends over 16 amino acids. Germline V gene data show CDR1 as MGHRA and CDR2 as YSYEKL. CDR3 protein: CANSQGAGGPNEKLFF. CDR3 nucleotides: TGCGCCAACAGCCAGGGGGCTGGGGGCCCTAATGAAAAACTGTTTTTT.

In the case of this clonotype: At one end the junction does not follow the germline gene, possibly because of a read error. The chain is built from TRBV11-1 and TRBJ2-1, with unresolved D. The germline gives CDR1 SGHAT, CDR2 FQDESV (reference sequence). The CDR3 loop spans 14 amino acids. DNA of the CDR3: TGTGCCAGCAGCTTTGGCGTCTCGAAGAATGGGCAGTTCTTC. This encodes CASSFGVSKNGQFF.

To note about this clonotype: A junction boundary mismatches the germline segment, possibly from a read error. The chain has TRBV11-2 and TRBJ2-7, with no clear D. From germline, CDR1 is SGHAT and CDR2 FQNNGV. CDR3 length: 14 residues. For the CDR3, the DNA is TGTGCCAACAGCTTAGATGAGGTTGACTACGAGCAGTACTTC. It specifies CANSLDEVDYEQYF.

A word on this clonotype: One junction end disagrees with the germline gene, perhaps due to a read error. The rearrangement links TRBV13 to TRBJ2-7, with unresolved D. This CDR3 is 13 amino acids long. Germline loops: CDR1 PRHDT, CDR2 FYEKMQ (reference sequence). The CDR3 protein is CASSLISQYEQYF. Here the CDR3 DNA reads TGTGCCAGCAGCTTAATTAGTCAATACGAACAGTACTTC.

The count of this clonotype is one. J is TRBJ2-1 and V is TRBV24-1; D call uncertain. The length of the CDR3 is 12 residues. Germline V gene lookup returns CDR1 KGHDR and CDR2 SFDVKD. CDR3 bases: TGTATCACCAGTGAACTTCAAGGCGAGCAGTTCTTC. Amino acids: CITSELQGEQFF.

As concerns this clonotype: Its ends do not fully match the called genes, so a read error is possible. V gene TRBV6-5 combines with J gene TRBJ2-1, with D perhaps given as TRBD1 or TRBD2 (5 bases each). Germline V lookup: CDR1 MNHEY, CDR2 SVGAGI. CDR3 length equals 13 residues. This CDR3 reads CASSDERGTQQLF. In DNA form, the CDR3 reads TGTGCCAGCAGTGACGAGAGAGGGACCCAGCAGTTATTC.

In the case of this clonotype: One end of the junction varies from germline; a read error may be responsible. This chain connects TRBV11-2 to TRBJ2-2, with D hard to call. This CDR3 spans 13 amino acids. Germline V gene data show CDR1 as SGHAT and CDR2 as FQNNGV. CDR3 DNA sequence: TGTGCCAACAGCCTAGGTGTGGCCAGGGAGCTGTTTTTT. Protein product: CANSLGVARELFF.

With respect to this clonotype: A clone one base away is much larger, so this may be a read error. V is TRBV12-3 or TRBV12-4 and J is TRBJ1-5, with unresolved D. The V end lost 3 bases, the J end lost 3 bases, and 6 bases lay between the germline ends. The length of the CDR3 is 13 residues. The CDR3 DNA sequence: TGTGCCAGCAGTTTGGGGAACAATCAGCCCCAGCATTTT. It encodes CASSLGNNQPQHF.

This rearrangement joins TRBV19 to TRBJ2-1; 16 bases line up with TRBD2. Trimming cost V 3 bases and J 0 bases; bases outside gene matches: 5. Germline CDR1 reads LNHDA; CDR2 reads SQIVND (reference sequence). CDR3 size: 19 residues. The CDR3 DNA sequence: TGTGCCAGTAGTATGCCTGGGACTAGCGGGAGGGGCTCCTACAATGAGCAGTTCTTC. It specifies CASSMPGTSGRGSYNEQFF.

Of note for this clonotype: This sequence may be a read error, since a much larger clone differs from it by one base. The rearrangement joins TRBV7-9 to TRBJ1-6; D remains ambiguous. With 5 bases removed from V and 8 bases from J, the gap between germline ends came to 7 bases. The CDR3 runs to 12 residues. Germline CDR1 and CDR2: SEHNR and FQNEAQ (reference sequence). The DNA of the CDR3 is TGTGCCAGCAGCGGTCCCTATTCACCCCTCCACTTT. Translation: CASSGPYSPLHF. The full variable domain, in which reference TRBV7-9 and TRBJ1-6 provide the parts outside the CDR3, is DTGVSQNPRHKITKRGQNVTFRCDPISEHNRLYWYRQTLGQGPEFLTYFQNEAQLEKSRLLSDRFSAERPKGSFSTLEIQRTEQGDSAMYLCASSGPYSPLHFGNGTRLTVT.

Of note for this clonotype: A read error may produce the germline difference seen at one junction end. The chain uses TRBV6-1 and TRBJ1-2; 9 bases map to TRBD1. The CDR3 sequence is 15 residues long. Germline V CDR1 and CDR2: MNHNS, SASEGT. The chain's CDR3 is CASIVPGTGSDGYIF. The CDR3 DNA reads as TGTGCCAGCATAGTTCCCGGGACAGGGTCTGACGGCTACATCTTC.

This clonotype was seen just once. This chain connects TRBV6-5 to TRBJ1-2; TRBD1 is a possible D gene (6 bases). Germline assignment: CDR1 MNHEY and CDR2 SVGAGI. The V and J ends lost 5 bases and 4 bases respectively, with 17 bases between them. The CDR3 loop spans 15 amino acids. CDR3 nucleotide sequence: TGTGCCAGCAGTCGACCCTCCACAGGGACCTATGGCTACACCTTC. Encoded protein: CASSRPSTGTYGYTF.

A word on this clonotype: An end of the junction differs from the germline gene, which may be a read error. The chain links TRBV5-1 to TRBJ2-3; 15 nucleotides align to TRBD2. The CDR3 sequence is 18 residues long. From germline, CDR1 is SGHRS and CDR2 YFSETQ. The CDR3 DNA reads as TGCGCCAGCAGCTCGGGACTAGCGGGAGGCGGACACACATATACGCAATATTTT. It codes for CASSSGLAGGGHTYTQYF. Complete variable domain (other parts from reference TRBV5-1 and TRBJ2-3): KAGVTQTPRYLIKTRGQQVTLSCSPISGHRSVSWYQQTPGQGLQFLFEYFSETQRNKGNFPGRFSGRQFSNSRSEMNVSTLELGDSALYLCASSSGLAGGGHTYTQYFGPGTRLTVL.

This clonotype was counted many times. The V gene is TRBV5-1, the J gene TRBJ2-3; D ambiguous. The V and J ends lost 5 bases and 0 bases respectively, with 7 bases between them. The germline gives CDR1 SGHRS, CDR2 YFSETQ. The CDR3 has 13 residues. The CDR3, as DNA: TGCGCCAGCAGGGCCACTAGCACAGATACGCAGTATTTT. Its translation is CASRATSTDTQYF.

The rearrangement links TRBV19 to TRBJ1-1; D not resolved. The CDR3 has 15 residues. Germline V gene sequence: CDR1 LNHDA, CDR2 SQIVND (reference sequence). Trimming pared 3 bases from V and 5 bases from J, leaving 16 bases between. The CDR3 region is CASSIGLVPGTEAFF. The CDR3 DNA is TGTGCCAGTAGTATTGGACTTGTCCCGGGTACTGAAGCTTTCTTT.

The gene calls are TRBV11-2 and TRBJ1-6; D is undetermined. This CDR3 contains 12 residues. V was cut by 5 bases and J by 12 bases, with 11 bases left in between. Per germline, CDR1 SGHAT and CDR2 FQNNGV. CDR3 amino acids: CASSNDGIPLHF. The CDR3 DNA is TGTGCCAGCAGCAACGATGGCATACCCCTCCACTTT.

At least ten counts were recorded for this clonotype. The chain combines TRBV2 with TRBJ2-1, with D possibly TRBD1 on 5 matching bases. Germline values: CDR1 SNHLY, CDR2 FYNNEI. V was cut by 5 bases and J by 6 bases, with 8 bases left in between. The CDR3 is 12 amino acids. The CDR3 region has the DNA TGTGCCAGCAGTACCGACAGCAATGAGCAGTTCTTC. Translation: CASSTDSNEQFF.

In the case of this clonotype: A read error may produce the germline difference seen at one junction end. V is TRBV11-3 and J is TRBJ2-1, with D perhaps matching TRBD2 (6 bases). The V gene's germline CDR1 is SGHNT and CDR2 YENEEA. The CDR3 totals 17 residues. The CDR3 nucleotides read TGTGCCAGCAGCTTAGGCTTACCGGGACTCCCCCACGATGAGCAGTTATTC. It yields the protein CASSLGLPGLPHDEQLF.

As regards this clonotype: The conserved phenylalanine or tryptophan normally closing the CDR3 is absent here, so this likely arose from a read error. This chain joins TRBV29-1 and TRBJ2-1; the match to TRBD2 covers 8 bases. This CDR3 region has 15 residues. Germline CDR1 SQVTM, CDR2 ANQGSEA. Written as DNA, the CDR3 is TGCACCGTTGGACTAGCAGGAGGGTTCTACAATGATCAGTTCGTC. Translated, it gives CTVGLAGGFYNDQFV.

CDR3 sequence reads: CASTNRTGGSYEQYF. The CDR3 DNA is TGTGCCAGCACCAACCGGACGGGAGGGAGTTACGAGCAGTACTTC. The V gene is TRBV6-6, the J gene TRBJ2-7; TRBD2 matches 8 bases. The CDR3 has 15 amino acids. V gave up 7 bases and J gave up 4 bases; unmatched junction bases: 12. Germline CDR1 and CDR2: MNHNY and SVGAGI (reference sequence).

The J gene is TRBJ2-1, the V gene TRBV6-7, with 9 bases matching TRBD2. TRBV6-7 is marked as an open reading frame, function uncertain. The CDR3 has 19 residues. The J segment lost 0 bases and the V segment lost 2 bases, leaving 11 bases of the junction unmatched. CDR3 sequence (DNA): TGTGCCAGCAGTTACCAGGCTAGCGGGAATATTAGCTCCTACAATGAGCAGTTCTTC. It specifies CASSYQASGNISSYNEQFF.

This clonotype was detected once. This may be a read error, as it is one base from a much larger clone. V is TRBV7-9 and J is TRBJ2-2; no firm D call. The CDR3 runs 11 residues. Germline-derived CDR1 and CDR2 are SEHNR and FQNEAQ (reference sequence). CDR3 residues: CTSSLIGELFF. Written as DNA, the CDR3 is TGTACCAGCAGCTTAATCGGGGAGCTGTTTTTT.

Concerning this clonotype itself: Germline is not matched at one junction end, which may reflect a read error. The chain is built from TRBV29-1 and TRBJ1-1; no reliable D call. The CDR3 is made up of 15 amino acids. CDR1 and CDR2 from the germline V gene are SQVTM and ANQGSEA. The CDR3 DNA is TGCAGCGTTGGTGGACGATGGGGTATGAACACTGAAGCTTCTTTT. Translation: CSVGGRWGMNTEASF.

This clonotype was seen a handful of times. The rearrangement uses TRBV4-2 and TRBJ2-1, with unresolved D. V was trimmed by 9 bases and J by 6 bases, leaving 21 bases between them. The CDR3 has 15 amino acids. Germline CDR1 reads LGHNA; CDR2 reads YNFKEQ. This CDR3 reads CASNHVSFSGNEQFF. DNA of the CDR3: TGTGCCAGTAACCATGTTAGTTTTTCCGGCAATGAGCAGTTCTTC.

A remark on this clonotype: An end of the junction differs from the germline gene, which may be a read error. The CDR3: CNVEPSGIYDEQFF. The CDR3 DNA reads TGCAACGTTGAACCTAGCGGCATCTACGATGAGCAGTTCTTC. This sequence joins TRBV29-1 and TRBJ2-1; TRBD2 matches at 7 bases. CDR1 is SQVTM, CDR2 ANQGSEA, per germline. The CDR3 length is 14 residues.

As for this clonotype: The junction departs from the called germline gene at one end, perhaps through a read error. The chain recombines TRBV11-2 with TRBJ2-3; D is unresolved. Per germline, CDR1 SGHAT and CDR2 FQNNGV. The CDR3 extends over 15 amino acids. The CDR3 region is CGSSDSWRFTETQYF. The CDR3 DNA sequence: TGTGGCAGCAGCGATAGCTGGAGATTTACAGAAACGCAGTATTTT.

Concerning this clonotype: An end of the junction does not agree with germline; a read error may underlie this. CDR3 protein: CASRGKGSYEQYF. The CDR3 DNA follows: TGTGCTAGCAGGGGGAAGGGATCCTACGAGCAGTATTTC. The chain recombines TRBV11-1 with TRBJ2-7, with 7 bases identical to TRBD1. The CDR3 has 13 amino acids. Germline values: CDR1 SGHAT, CDR2 FQDESV (reference sequence).